This TCR beta chain was identified in a study of blood T cells in healthy people across ages. There are many counts of this clonotype. Germline lookup yields CDR1 SGHTA and CDR2 FQGNSA. After removal of 4 bases from V and 8 bases from J, the junction contained 5 bases not matched to a gene. The CDR3 is 14 residues long. The authors ran a second PCR of about 6 to 11 cycles using a sample-barcoded 5' primer and a J-beta primer mix. A single record per CDR3 protein comes from TCRdb applying MiXCR to the 5' RACE reads. The sample records approximately 680,000 distinct CDR3 sequences, less than 40% being singletons.

The sample consisted of blood. This receptor was identified in an elderly woman in good health. This chain uses TRBV7-2 with TRBJ1-4, with 9 positions matching TRBD1. The CDR3 DNA follows: TGTGCCAGCAGCTCGGACAGGGGAAAAGAAAAACTGTTTTTT. It yields the protein CASSSDRGKEKLFF.